These T cell receptor beta chains were read from a single sample in a study of breast tumors, draining lymph nodes, adjacent tissues. Each CDR3 protein gets one entry after TCRdb re-called the multiplex PCR reads with MiXCR. In the table there are under 350,000 distinct CDR3 sequences, around 30% of which are singletons. The source material was axillary lymph node tissue. Every receptor here comes from a female donor with breast cancer. Some clones in this sample may be carry-over from other donors' samples. Both conserved end residues are part of each CDR3. A D gene is named only where the DNA matches it firmly. Some rows mark clone size as missing; the rest say once, few, many or name a class of expanded clone.

CDR3 DNA: TGTGCCAGCAGTGAAGAATTGGGGGGCAGGGGCAATCAGCCCCAGCATTTT
CDR3 protein: CASSEELGGRGNQPQHF
D gene: NA
clone size: NA
V gene: TRBV6-1
CDR3 length: 17
J gene: TRBJ1-5

CDR3 DNA: TGTGCCAGCAGCCAAGATAGGGGGGCTCGGCAGTTCTTC
CDR3 protein: CASSQDRGARQFF
D gene: NA
clone size: many
V gene: TRBV14
CDR3 length: 13
J gene: TRBJ2-1

CDR3 DNA: TGTGCCAGCAGCCTCAGACTAGCGGCGACTTACGAGCAGTACTTC
CDR3 protein: CASSLRLAATYEQYF
D gene: TRBD2
clone size: NA
V gene: TRBV5-5
CDR3 length: 15
J gene: TRBJ2-7

CDR3 DNA: TGTGCCAGCAGACGAGGGGGCGGTGGCACTGAAGCTTTCTTT
CDR3 protein: CASRRGGGGTEAFF
D gene: TRBD1
clone size: NA
V gene: TRBV12-3/TRBV12-4
CDR3 length: 14
J gene: TRBJ1-1

CDR3 DNA: TGTGCCAGCAGCCCTCGGGCAGGGATGGAAGAGACCCAGTACTTC
CDR3 protein: CASSPRAGMEETQYF
D gene: NA
clone size: many
V gene: TRBV14
CDR3 length: 15
J gene: TRBJ2-5

CDR3 DNA: TGTGCCAGCTCACCCTTAGGTTTTTCCTACGAGCAGTACTTC
CDR3 protein: CASSPLGFSYEQYF
D gene: NA
clone size: NA
V gene: TRBV18
CDR3 length: 14
J gene: TRBJ2-7

CDR3 DNA: TGCAGTGCTAGAGATTCTAGCGGGCTAACGTATACGCAGTATTTC
CDR3 protein: CSARDSSGLTYTQYF
D gene: TRBD2
clone size: NA
V gene: TRBV20-1
CDR3 length: 15
J gene: TRBJ2-3

CDR3 DNA: TGTGCCACCAGTGATTTCCTGACTCACGATACGCAGTATTTT
CDR3 protein: CATSDFLTHDTQYF
D gene: NA
clone size: many
V gene: TRBV24-1
CDR3 length: 14
J gene: TRBJ2-3

CDR3 DNA: TGTGCCAGCCGACCCTTCTCCGGGACAGCGAACACCGGGGAGCTGTTTTTT
CDR3 protein: CASRPFSGTANTGELFF
D gene: TRBD1
clone size: once
V gene: TRBV6-6
CDR3 length: 17
J gene: TRBJ2-2

CDR3 DNA: TGTGCCAGCAGTGGCTTAGTCGCAACTAATGAAAAACTGTTTTTT
CDR3 protein: CASSGLVATNEKLFF
D gene: NA
clone size: many
V gene: TRBV6-1
CDR3 length: 15
J gene: TRBJ1-4

CDR3 DNA: TGTGCCAGCCTCAAACAGGGATTAATGAACACTGAAGCTTTCTTT
CDR3 protein: CASLKQGLMNTEAFF
D gene: NA
clone size: NA
V gene: TRBV18
CDR3 length: 15
J gene: TRBJ1-1

CDR3 DNA: TGTGCCTGGAGTGACACTCGGGACAGTGGCTACACCTTC
CDR3 protein: CAWSDTRDSGYTF
D gene: TRBD1
clone size: many
V gene: TRBV30
CDR3 length: 13
J gene: TRBJ1-2

CDR3 DNA: TGTGCCAGCAGCTCACCCCGACAGCTCACAGATACGCAGTATTTT
CDR3 protein: CASSSPRQLTDTQYF
D gene: NA
clone size: many
V gene: TRBV11-2
CDR3 length: 15
J gene: TRBJ2-3

CDR3 DNA: TGTGCCAGTAGAGTCAGCCAGGGAGGCTACGAGCAGTACTTC
CDR3 protein: CASRVSQGGYEQYF
D gene: NA
clone size: many
V gene: TRBV19
CDR3 length: 14
J gene: TRBJ2-7

CDR3 DNA: TGTGCCAGCAGCTTGGACTATGCCTACACCTTC
CDR3 protein: CASSLDYAYTF
D gene: NA
clone size: few
V gene: TRBV5-4
CDR3 length: 11
J gene: TRBJ1-2

CDR3 DNA: TGTGCCAGCAACCCGATTTCGGGCGCGGATGGCTACACCTTC
CDR3 protein: CASNPISGADGYTF
D gene: NA
clone size: once
V gene: TRBV6-6
CDR3 length: 14
J gene: TRBJ1-2

CDR3 DNA: TGTGCCAGCAGTTACGGGGGCGGGGCGGGAAAACTGTTTTTT
CDR3 protein: CASSYGGGAGKLFF
D gene: NA
clone size: few
V gene: TRBV6-6
CDR3 length: 14
J gene: TRBJ1-4